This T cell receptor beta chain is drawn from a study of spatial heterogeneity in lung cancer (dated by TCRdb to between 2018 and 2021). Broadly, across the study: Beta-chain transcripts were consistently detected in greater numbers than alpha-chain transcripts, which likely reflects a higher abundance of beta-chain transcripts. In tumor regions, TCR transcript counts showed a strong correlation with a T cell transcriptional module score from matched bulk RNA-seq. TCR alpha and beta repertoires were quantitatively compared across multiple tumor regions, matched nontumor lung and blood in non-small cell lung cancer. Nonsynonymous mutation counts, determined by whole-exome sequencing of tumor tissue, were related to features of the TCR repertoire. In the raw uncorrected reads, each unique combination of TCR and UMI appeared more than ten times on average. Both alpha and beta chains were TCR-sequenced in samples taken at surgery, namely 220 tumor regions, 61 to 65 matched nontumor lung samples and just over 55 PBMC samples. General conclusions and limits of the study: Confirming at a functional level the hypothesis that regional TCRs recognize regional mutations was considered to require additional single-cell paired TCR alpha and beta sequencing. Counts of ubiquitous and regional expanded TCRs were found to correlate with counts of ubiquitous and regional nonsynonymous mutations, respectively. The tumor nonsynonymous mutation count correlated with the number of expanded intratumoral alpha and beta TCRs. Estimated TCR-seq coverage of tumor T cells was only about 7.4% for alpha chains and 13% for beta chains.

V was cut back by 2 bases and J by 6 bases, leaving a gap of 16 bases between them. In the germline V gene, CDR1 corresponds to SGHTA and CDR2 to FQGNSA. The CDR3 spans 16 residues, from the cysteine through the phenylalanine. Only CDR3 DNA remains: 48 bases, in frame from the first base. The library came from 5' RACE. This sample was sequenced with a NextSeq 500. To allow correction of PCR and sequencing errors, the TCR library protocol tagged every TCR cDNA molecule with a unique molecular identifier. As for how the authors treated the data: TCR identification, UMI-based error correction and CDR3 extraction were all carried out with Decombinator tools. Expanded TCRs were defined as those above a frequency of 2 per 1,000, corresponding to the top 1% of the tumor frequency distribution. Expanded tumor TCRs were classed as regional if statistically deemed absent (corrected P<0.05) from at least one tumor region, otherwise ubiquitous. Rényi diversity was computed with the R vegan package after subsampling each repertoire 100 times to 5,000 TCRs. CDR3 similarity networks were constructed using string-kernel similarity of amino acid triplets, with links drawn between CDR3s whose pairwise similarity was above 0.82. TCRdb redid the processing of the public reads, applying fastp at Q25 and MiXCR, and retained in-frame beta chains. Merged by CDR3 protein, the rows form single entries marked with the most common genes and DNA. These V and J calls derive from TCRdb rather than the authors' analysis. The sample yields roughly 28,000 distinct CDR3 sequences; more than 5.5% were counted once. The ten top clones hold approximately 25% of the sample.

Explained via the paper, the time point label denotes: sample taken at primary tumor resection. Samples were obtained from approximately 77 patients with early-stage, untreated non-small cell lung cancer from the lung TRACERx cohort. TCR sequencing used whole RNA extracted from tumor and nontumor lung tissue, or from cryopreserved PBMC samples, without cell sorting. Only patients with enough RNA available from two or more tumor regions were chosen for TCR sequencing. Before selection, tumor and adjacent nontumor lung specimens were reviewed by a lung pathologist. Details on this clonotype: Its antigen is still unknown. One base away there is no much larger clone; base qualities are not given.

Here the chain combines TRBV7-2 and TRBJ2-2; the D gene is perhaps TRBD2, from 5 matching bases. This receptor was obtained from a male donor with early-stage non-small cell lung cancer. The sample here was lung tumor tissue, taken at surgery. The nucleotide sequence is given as TGTGCCAGCAGCTTATCGGCGGGTTTTTCAGCCGGGGAGCTGTTTTTT. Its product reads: CASSLSAGFSAGELFF.